The rows below give T cell receptor beta chains drawn from one sample of a study of post-analysis software for immune sequencing data. TCRdb used MiXCR to reprocess the PCR reads, holding one entry per CDR3 protein. The sample has hundreds of thousands of distinct CDR3 sequences, approximately 30% seen once; the top ten hold more than 0.55%. The sequencing sample was made of blood. These receptors were taken from a girl aged 10 to 17 with multiple sclerosis. CDR3s leave out the opening cysteine and the closing phenylalanine or tryptophan.

v_gene	j_gene	CDR3aa
TRBV29-1	TRBJ2-3	SVVGLGAITDTQY
TRBV20-1	TRBJ1-2	SASLRIGGYT
TRBV12-3/TRBV12-4	TRBJ2-3	ASSRRTGGDTQY
TRBV6-5	TRBJ2-5	ASSYSTRKTQY
TRBV10-3	.	AISESLVPHEQY
TRBV20-1	TRBJ1-2	SASGGIGYT
TRBV20-1	TRBJ1-1	SASVQGAIAEAF
TRBV7-8	TRBJ1-5	ASTLERGPGNQPQH
TRBV4-3	TRBJ2-7	ASSQDRPSYEQY
TRBV6-2/TRBV6-3	TRBJ1-5	ASSPPYYSNQPQH
TRBV6-5	TRBJ2-1	ASRPDGSVEQF
TRBV3-1	TRBJ2-5	ASSQVIGSQETQY
TRBV7-2	TRBJ2-3	ASRVQGGLTDTQY
TRBV2	TRBJ1-4	AHRDITNEKLF
TRBV6-5	TRBJ2-7	ASRRDRGPYEQY
TRBV18	TRBJ1-2	ASSLNGGANYGYT
TRBV29-1	TRBJ1-5	SAGGGQGNQPQH
TRBV4-3	TRBJ1-2	ASSQDYGAATLSYT
TRBV4-3	TRBJ2-1	ASSPLVF
TRBV7-2	TRBJ2-5	ASSLRGGRGGRETQY
TRBV29-1	TRBJ2-1	SALTGGFGEQF
TRBV4-1	TRBJ1-4	ASSQFPVGSSNEKLF
TRBV20-1	TRBJ2-7	SARILGTVALYEQY
TRBV20-1	TRBJ2-1	SASSDLGNEQF
TRBV5-1	.	ASSGGASSYNEQY